This TCR beta chain originates from a study of Ad26.COV2.S vaccination and SARS-CoV-2 variants. Findings and limits, study-wide: CD8+ and CD4+ T cells specific for spike reportedly responded with substantial breadth after vaccination.

A word on this clone: Antigen specificity is unknown.

Treatment denoted: around 19 received Ad26.COV2.S at low or high dose, single or two shots; 5 received placebo; per-sample allocation not given. Collection of the samples took place on day 63 after the first injection of vaccine or placebo. Sequenced by immunoSEQ multiplex PCR; TCRdb stores in-frame clones only, minus some. This table has under 250,000 clones, roughly 89% appearing once. The CDR3 has 14 amino acids. Germline values: CDR1 SGDLS, CDR2 YYNGEE. V dropped 1 base and J dropped 7 bases, with 12 bases sitting between them. Specimen: peripheral blood, collected in a trial of Ad26.COV2.S vaccine versus placebo. The TCR comes from a person between 18 and 60 years old who received the Ad26.COV2.S COVID-19 vaccine or a placebo. V and J are TRBV9 and TRBJ1-5; D perhaps matches TRBD1 (5 bases). The DNA for the CDR3 is TGTGCCAGCAGCGTACAGGGAGTTGGCCAGCCCCAGCATTTT. Its protein is CASSVQGVGQPQHF. The variable domain in full, completed from reference TRBV9 and TRBJ1-5, reads DSGVTQTPKHLITATGQRVTLRCSPRSGDLSVYWYQQSLDQGLQFLIQYYNGEERAKGNILERFSAQQFPDLHSELNLSSLELGDSALYFCASSVQGVGQPQHFGDGTRLSIL.